This T cell receptor beta chain derives from a study of Graves' ophthalmopathy and Graves' hyperthyroidism. Study observations and caveats: In separating ophthalmopathy from stable hyperthyroidism, a 13-signature model achieved roughly 90% sensitivity and around 80% specificity.

The authors amplified TCR beta CDR3 regions from RNA transcripts. HTBI-primed first-round RT-PCR preceded second-round multiplex PCR. TCRdb ran MiXCR on the multiplex PCR reads and lists one entry per CDR3 protein. The data contain about 740,000 distinct CDR3 sequences, 40% of them singletons. The J segment lost 4 bases and the V segment lost 4 bases, leaving 8 bases of the junction unmatched. The CDR3 runs to 16 residues. Looked up from germline, CDR1 is SNHLY and CDR2 is FYNNEI. This clonotype came up once. The antigen remains unidentified. The chain is built from TRBV2 and TRBJ2-5; 11 bases agree with TRBD2. The clonotype originates from an adult man with Graves' ophthalmopathy. Sequencing was carried out using peripheral blood. CDR3 sequence reads: CASSAQTSGNPETQYF. CDR3 DNA: TGTGCCAGCAGTGCCCAGACTAGCGGGAACCCAGAGACCCAGTACTTC. Drawing the rest from reference TRBV2 and TRBJ2-5, the complete variable domain is EPEVTQTPSHQVTQMGQEVILRCVPISNHLYFYWYRQILGQKVEFLVSFYNNEISEKSEIFDDQFSVERPDGSNFTLKIRSTKLEDSAMYFCASSAQTSGNPETQYFGPGTRLLVL.